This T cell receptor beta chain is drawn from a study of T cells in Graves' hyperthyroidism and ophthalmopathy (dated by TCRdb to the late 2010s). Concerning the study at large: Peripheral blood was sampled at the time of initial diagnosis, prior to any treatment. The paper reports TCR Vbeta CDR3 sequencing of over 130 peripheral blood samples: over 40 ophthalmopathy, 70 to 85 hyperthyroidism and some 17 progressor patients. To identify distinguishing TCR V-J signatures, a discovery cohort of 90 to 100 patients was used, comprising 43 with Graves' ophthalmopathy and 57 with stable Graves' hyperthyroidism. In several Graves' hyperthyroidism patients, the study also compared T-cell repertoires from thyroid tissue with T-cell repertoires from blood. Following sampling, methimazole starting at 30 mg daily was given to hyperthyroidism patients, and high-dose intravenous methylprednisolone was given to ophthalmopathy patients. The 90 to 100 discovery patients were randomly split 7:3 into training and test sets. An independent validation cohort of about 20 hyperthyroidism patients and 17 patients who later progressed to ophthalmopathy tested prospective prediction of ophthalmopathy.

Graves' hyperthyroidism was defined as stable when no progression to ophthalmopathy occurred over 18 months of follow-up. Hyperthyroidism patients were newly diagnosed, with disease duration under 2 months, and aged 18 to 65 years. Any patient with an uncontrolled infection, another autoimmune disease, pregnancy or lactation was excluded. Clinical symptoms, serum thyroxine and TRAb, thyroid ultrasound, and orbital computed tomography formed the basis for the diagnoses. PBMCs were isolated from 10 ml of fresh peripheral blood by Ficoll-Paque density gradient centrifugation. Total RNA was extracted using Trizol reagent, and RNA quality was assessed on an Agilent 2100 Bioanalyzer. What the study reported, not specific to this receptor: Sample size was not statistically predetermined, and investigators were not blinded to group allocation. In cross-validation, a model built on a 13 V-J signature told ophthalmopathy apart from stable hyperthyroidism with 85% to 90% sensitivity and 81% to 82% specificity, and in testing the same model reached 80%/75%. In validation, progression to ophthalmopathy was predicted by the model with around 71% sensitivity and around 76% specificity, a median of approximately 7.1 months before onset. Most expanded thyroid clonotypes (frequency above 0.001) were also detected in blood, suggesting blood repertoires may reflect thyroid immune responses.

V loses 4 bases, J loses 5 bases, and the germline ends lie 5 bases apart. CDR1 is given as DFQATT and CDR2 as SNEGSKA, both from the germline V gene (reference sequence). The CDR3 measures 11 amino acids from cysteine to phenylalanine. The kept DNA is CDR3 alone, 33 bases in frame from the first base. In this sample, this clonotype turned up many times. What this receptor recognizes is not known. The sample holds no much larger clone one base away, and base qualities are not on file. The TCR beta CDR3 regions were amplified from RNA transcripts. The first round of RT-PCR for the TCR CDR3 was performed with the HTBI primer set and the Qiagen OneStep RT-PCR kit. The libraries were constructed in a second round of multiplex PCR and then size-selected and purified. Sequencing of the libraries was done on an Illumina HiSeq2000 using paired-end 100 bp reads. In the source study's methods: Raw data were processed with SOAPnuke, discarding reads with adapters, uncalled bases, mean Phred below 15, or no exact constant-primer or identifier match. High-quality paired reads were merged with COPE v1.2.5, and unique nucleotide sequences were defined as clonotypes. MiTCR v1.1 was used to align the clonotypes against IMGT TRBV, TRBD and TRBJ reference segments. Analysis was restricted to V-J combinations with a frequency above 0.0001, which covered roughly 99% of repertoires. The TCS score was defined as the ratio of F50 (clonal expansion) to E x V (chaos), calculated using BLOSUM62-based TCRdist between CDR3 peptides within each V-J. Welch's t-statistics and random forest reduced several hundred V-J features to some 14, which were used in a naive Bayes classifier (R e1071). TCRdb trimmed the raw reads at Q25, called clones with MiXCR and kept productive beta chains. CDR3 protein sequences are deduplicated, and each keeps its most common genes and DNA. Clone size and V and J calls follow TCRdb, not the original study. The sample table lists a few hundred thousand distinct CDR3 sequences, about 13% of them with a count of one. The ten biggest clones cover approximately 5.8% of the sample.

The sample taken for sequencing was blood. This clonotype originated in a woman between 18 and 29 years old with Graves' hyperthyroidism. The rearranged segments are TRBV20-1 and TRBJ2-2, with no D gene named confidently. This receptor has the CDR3 CSAKVTGELFF. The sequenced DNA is TGCAGTGCTAAAGTTACCGGGGAGCTGTTTTTT.